The TCR beta chain under discussion was sequenced for a study of T cell responses to AZD1222 COVID-19 vaccine. Trimming stripped 3 bases from V and 10 bases from J, with 12 bases between. CDR1 and CDR2 (germline): MDHEN, SYDVKM. The CDR3 is made up of 12 amino acids. Method: immunoSEQ multiplex PCR; TCRdb's copy keeps in-frame clones and lacks some. This table holds 29,000 or so clones, about 93% found once. Sequencing was performed on peripheral blood, taken on day 0 of AZD1222 vaccination. The source of this sequence is an adult in good health. The genes are TRBV28 and TRBJ1-2, with D uncertain. The CDR3 DNA reads as TGTGCCAGCAGTTTTGAGCCGCCAGTCTACACCTTC. Amino acids: CASSFEPPVYTF.